This TCR beta chain appears in the sequencing data of a study of blood T cell repertoires in COVID-19. Only in-frame clones appear in the TCRdb table, and some are missing; sequencing was by immunoSEQ multiplex PCR. The sample includes about 63,000 clones, roughly 80% of them seen just once. Per the germline V gene, CDR1 is LNHDA and CDR2 is SQIVND (reference sequence). The CDR3 totals 14 residues. Trimming at V came to 3 bases and at J to 5 bases, leaving 4 bases not matched to a gene. This clonotype was obtained from a woman in her 40s with acute COVID-19. The sequenced material came from PBMCs or T cells enriched from blood (not recorded which). This rearrangement joins TRBV19 to TRBJ2-5; 9 bases align to TRBD1. CDR3 sequence: CASSIGQGRETQYF. Here the CDR3 DNA reads TGTGCCAGTAGTATTGGACAGGGGAGGGAGACCCAGTACTTC. Using reference TRBV19 and TRBJ2-5 for the parts outside the CDR3, the full variable domain is DGGITQSPKYLFRKEGQNVTLSCEQNLNHDAMYWYRQDPGQGLRLIYYSQIVNDFQKGDIAEGYSVSREKKESFPLTVTSAQKNPTAFYLCASSIGQGRETQYFGPGTRLLVL.